This record concerns one T cell receptor beta chain sequence. The antigen remains undetermined. Primed by a sample-barcoded 5' primer and a J-beta primer mix, a second PCR proceeded for about 6 to 11 cycles. Samples each returned at least 3 million CDR3-containing paired-end reads. Each CDR3 protein is one row after TCRdb ran MiXCR on the 5' RACE reads. The table records 540,000 or so distinct CDR3 sequences, about 45% of them present only once. The germline gives CDR1 DFQATT, CDR2 SNEGSKA (reference sequence). Trimming took 6 bases from V and 0 from J, leaving 15 bases between them. The CDR3 length is 14 residues. The data were taken from a study of blood T cells in healthy people across ages. General study results and limits: More naive CD4+ cells and higher diversity marked long-lived donors relative to aged donors.

Each donor supplied approximately 10 milliliters of peripheral blood. This TCR was recovered from an elderly man in good health. The specimen was blood. This sequence joins TRBV20-1 and TRBJ2-7, with unresolved D. In DNA, the CDR3 is TGCAGTGCCCCCCGACACCTGAGCTCCTACGAGCAGTACTTC. Its protein product is CSAPRHLSSYEQYF.